The clone carrying this TCR beta chain was counted ten times or more. Its antigen remains unidentified. Individual cDNA molecules each received unique molecular identifiers attached to them. TCRdb reanalysed the 5' RACE reads using MiXCR and keeps one entry per CDR3 protein. In the table there are about 70,000 distinct CDR3 sequences, about 4.6% of which are singletons. The germline V and J ends were trimmed by 2 bases and 5 bases, with 12 bases remaining between them. The V gene's germline CDR1 is KGHSH and CDR2 LQKENI. This CDR3 region has 15 residues. The data are from a study of early T cells in non-severe SARS-CoV-2 infection. Study background: Investigators sequenced bulk RNA drawn from unsorted whole blood, and chains remained unpaired.

The study, taken as a whole, reports: Clonotype matching in VDJdb favored anti-spike CD8 responses and did not capture private and CD4 specificities.

The chain recombines TRBV18 with TRBJ2-2; D gene ambiguous. The sequencing used whole blood, collected at baseline. This clonotype was obtained from an adult who was a healthcare worker with PCR-confirmed SARS-CoV-2 infection or an uninfected control (not recorded which). The donor label of this sample is uncertain. CDR3 DNA: TGTGCCAGCTCACCAGAGGCGTTTAGGACCGGGGAGCTGTTTTTT. Its protein is CASSPEAFRTGELFF.